Shown below are 32 T cell receptor beta chains from a single sample sequenced in a study of response to subunit inactivated influenza vaccine (dated by TCRdb to the late 2010s). Libraries were prepared through RT-PCR. The sequencer listed for this sample is Illumina HiSeq 2500. TCRdb reprocessing: public reads trimmed at Q25 with fastp, clones called with MiXCR, in-frame beta chains kept. Duplicate CDR3 protein sequences are folded into a single record with the most common DNA and genes. Across this sample there are about 780,000 distinct CDR3 sequences, with around 20% seen only once. Of the sample, 9.5% to 13% falls within the top ten clones. The material was PBMCs from blood, obtained around 5 days after vaccination. These receptor sequences come from a man between 45 and 60 years old who received an inactivated influenza vaccine. Donor details come from another sample of the same person, matched by shared clones.

This rearrangement joins TRBV5-6 to TRBJ2-2; D perhaps matches TRBD1 (6 bases). The germline gives CDR1 SGHDT, CDR2 YYEEEE. There are 14 residues in the CDR3. V shed 5 bases and J shed 6 bases, with 14 bases lying between them. CDR3 protein: CASSRQVFPGELFF. Here the CDR3 DNA reads TGTGCCAGCAGTCGACAGGTGTTTCCCGGGGAGCTGTTTTTT.

V and J are TRBV20-1 and TRBJ1-1; no clear D. Trimming removed 0 bases from V and 1 base from J, with 12 bases in between. The CDR3 is 15 residues long. CDR1 is DFQATT and CDR2 is SNEGSKA in the germline V gene (reference sequence). The CDR3 region has the DNA TGCAGTGCTAGAGATGCACGCTCTTCGAACACTGAAGCTTTCTTT. The encoded protein is CSARDARSSNTEAFF.

This sequence joins TRBV18 and TRBJ2-1; 8 bases match TRBD1. Germline V gives CDR1 KGHSH, CDR2 LQKENI. The CDR3 contains 12 residues. J gave up 10 bases and V 4 bases, and 3 bases lay outside the gene matches. CDR3 protein: CASSRQGSEQFF. CDR3 in DNA: TGTGCCAGCTCACGACAGGGGAGCGAGCAGTTCTTC. The complete variable domain, with remaining parts taken from reference TRBV18 and TRBJ2-1, reads NAGVMQNPRHLVRRRGQEARLRCSPMKGHSHVYWYRQLPEEGLKFMVYLQKENIIDESGMPKERFSAEFPKEGPSILRIQQVVRGDSAAYFCASSRQGSEQFFGPGTRLTVL.

Here the CDR3 reads CASSYSKPTAWTLAGGTGELFF. The DNA of the CDR3 is TGTGCCAGCAGTTACTCGAAGCCCACCGCCTGGACCCTAGCGGGAGGGACCGGGGAGCTGTTTTTT. The chain is built from TRBV6-2 or TRBV6-3 and TRBJ2-2, with 12 bases matching TRBD2. The CDR3 covers 22 residues. Germline V gene sequence: CDR1 MNHEY, CDR2 SVGEGT. V was clipped by 0 bases and J by 5 bases; unmatched bases: 19.

This clonotype occurred a few times. This chain joins TRBV5-1 and TRBJ2-3, with 9 nucleotides matching TRBD2. CDR3 length equals 16 residues. Trimming took 1 base from V and 3 from J; bases not matched to a gene: 6. Germline assignment: CDR1 SGHRS and CDR2 YFSETQ. CDR3 residues: CASSLTWREGTDTQYF. CDR3 coding DNA: TGCGCCAGCAGCTTGACCTGGCGGGAGGGAACAGATACGCAGTATTTT.

This clonotype turned up a few times. The chain carries TRBV6-2 or TRBV6-3 and TRBJ2-7, with 11 bases matching TRBD2. The CDR3 contains 14 residues. V shed 6 bases, J shed 4 bases, and the junction held 5 bases outside the gene matches. CDR1 and CDR2 (germline): MNHEY, SVGEGT. The CDR3 sequence: CASRLTSGIYEQYF. In nucleotides, the CDR3 is TGTGCCAGCAGGCTGACTAGCGGGATTTACGAGCAGTACTTC.

The chain couples TRBV28 to TRBJ2-7; the D call may be TRBD1 or TRBD2 (5 bases each). The CDR3 spans 15 residues. Germline lookup yields CDR1 MDHEN and CDR2 SYDVKM. The ends were cut back, 7 bases at V and 0 bases at J, with 16 bases in the middle. CDR3 DNA: TGTGCCAGCACCTCACCGGGACCCAGCTCCTACGAGCAGTACTTC. This sequence encodes CASTSPGPSSYEQYF.

This clonotype appeared a few times. The V call is TRBV4-3, the J call TRBJ2-7; possibly TRBD2 for D (7 bases). The CDR3 runs to 16 residues. Trimming stripped 4 bases from V and 2 bases from J, with 18 bases between. Looked up from germline, CDR1 is LGHNA and CDR2 is YSLEER. The CDR3 loop is CASSPGEGGGTYEQYF. In DNA, the CDR3 is TGCGCCAGCAGCCCGGGAGAGGGGGGGGGGACCTACGAGCAGTACTTC.

This clonotype came up a few times. This chain connects TRBV28 to TRBJ1-1; D is possibly TRBD1 (6 bases). Germline assignment: CDR1 MDHEN and CDR2 SYDVKM. The V end was cut by 8 bases, the J end by 4 bases, with 17 bases between. The CDR3 runs to 14 residues. The CDR3 DNA sequence: TGTGCCAGCGAAACCAGGGGTTCCGGCACTGAAGCTTTCTTT. Translated, it gives CASETRGSGTEAFF.

On this clonotype itself: This clone may be a read error of a much larger clone one base away. This chain joins TRBV12-3 or TRBV12-4 and TRBJ2-3, with D perhaps matching TRBD1 (7 bases). Trimming took off 9 bases at V and 5 bases at J, with 18 bases between the two ends. There are 14 residues in the CDR3. The CDR3 nucleotides are TGTGCCAGGAGTACGCAGGGGGGAGGAGATACGCAGTATTTT. Protein: CARSTQGGGDTQYF.

On this clonotype itself: It is likely a read error, because the conserved phenylalanine at the end of the CDR3 is missing. V usage is TRBV7-2 and J usage is TRBJ2-7, with D unclear. Trimming stripped 2 bases from V and 0 bases from J, with 11 bases between. CDR3 length: 15 amino acids. The germline CDR1 and CDR2 sequences are SGHTA and FQGNSA. CDR3 in amino acids: CASSLRPGASYEQYI. As DNA, the CDR3 is TGTGCCAGCAGCTTACGGCCAGGTGCCTCCTACGAGCAGTACATC.

The sample holds many counts of this clonotype. The rearrangement uses TRBV4-3 and TRBJ2-5; 8 nucleotides match TRBD1. The germline V gene has CDR1 LGHNA and CDR2 YSLEER. V gave up 0 bases and J gave up 2 bases; unmatched junction bases: 2. The CDR3 extends over 15 amino acids. CDR3 sequence reads: CASSQEHRGQETQYF. In nucleotides, the CDR3 is TGCGCCAGCAGCCAAGAACACAGGGGGCAAGAGACCCAGTACTTC.

V is TRBV7-2 and J is TRBJ2-5, with 12 bases aligning to TRBD2. The CDR3 consists of 15 residues. From germline, CDR1 is SGHTA and CDR2 FQGNSA. J gave up 4 bases and V 5 bases, and 5 bases lay outside the gene matches. CDR3 protein: CASSPRTSGVETQYF. The CDR3 DNA reads TGTGCCAGCAGCCCTCGGACTAGCGGGGTAGAGACCCAGTACTTC.

The CDR3 DNA reads TGTGCCAGCAGTTACACTGCGGGGGGGCTAAGGGGTGAGCAGTTCTTC. Translated, it gives CASSYTAGGLRGEQFF. This chain links TRBV6-5 with TRBJ2-1; 9 positions agree with TRBD2. The CDR3 contains 16 residues. Germline V lookup: CDR1 MNHEY, CDR2 SVGAGI. Trimming took 2 bases from V and 9 from J; bases not matched to a gene: 11.

This clonotype was found many times. The chain recombines TRBV12-3 or TRBV12-4 with TRBJ2-5, with 7 bases lining up with TRBD2. The CDR3 is made up of 14 amino acids. V trimming: 3 bases; J trimming: 2 bases; junction bases outside the gene matches: 3. The CDR3 protein is CASSFGGLQETQYF. CDR3 sequence (DNA): TGTGCCAGCAGTTTTGGGGGACTACAAGAGACCCAGTACTTC.

This chain connects TRBV12-3 or TRBV12-4 to TRBJ2-2, with TRBD2 matching 7 bases. The V and J ends lost 7 bases and 7 bases, in that order; junction bases with no gene match: 3. The CDR3 spans 12 residues. The CDR3 reads CASNRGSGELFF. DNA of the CDR3: TGTGCCAGCAACCGCGGGAGCGGGGAGCTGTTTTTT.

This rearrangement joins TRBV4-2 to TRBJ2-7; D is unclear. The CDR3 runs to 14 residues. Trimming took off 2 bases at V and 2 bases at J, with 10 bases between the two ends. Germline V gene lookup returns CDR1 LGHNA and CDR2 YNFKEQ. The CDR3, as DNA: TGTGCCAGCAGCCAATCGACGGAAACCTACGAGCAGTACTTC. Translation gives CASSQSTETYEQYF.

This clonotype has just a few counts. V usage is TRBV5-1 and J usage is TRBJ2-3; 7 bases align to TRBD1. This CDR3 has 13 residues. Trimming at V came to 4 bases and at J to 4 bases, leaving 3 bases not matched to a gene. Germline loops: CDR1 SGHRS, CDR2 YFSETQ. Here the CDR3 reads CASSPDRADTQYF. CDR3 bases: TGCGCCAGCAGCCCCGACAGGGCAGATACGCAGTATTTT.

This clonotype was picked up one time. This CDR3 reads CASSLNRGQEQFF. The DNA for the CDR3 is TGTGCCAGCAGCCTAAACAGGGGGCAAGAGCAGTTCTTC. The V gene is TRBV7-2, the J gene TRBJ2-1; 9 nucleotides match TRBD1. Germline-derived CDR1 and CDR2 are SGHTA and FQGNSA. V dropped 5 bases and J dropped 10; count of bases not matched to a gene: 6. The CDR3 covers 13 residues.

With regard to this clonotype: At one boundary the junction diverges from the germline segment, which might be a read error. The gene calls are TRBV12-3 or TRBV12-4 and TRBJ2-4, with 8 bases that match TRBD2. The CDR3 length is 14 residues. CDR3 protein: CASTGREDKNTQYF. The CDR3 DNA follows: TGTGCCAGCACCGGGCGGGAGGACAAAAACACTCAGTACTTC.

In this sample, this clonotype turned up a few times. V and J are TRBV6-2 or TRBV6-3 and TRBJ2-1, with 8 bases fitting TRBD2. CDR3 length: 14 amino acids. From germline, CDR1 is MNHEY and CDR2 SVGEGT. J was trimmed by 4 bases and V by 6 bases; bases with no gene match: 5. CDR3 nucleotides: TGTGCCAGCAGCCCCGGGACTAGGTACAATGAGCAGTTCTTC. Protein sequence: CASSPGTRYNEQFF.

Only a few counts were recorded for this clonotype. In DNA form, the CDR3 reads TGCGCCAGCAGCTTGGCCTCCAGAGGGCGAAGCTCCTACGAGCAGTACTTC. Translated, it gives CASSLASRGRSSYEQYF. The V call is TRBV5-1, the J call TRBJ2-7; TRBD2 is a possible D gene (5 bases). This CDR3 is 17 amino acids long. V lost 0 bases and J lost 0, with 16 bases in between. Germline V gene sequence: CDR1 SGHRS, CDR2 YFSETQ. Filled out from reference TRBV5-1 and TRBJ2-7, the complete variable domain reads KAGVTQTPRYLIKTRGQQVTLSCSPISGHRSVSWYQQTPGQGLQFLFEYFSETQRNKGNFPGRFSGRQFSNSRSEMNVSTLELGDSALYLCASSLASRGRSSYEQYFGPGTRLTVT.

This clonotype has a handful of counts. V usage is TRBV3-1 and J usage is TRBJ2-1; D possibly uses TRBD1 or TRBD2 (5 bases each). This CDR3 comprises 11 residues. V lost 8 bases, J lost 8 bases, and 10 bases lay in between. CDR1 is LGHDT, CDR2 YNNKEL, per germline (reference sequence). Here the CDR3 reads CASRGIDEQFF. CDR3 in DNA: TGTGCCAGCCGGGGCATAGATGAGCAGTTCTTC.

This clonotype has just a few counts. This chain uses TRBV12-3 or TRBV12-4 with TRBJ2-1; 8 bases are a match to TRBD2. The junction had 5 bases not matched to a gene; V was cut back by 5 bases and J by 8 bases. The CDR3 totals 13 residues. The CDR3 sequence is CASSPGGAYEQFF. CDR3 bases: TGTGCCAGCAGTCCCGGGGGGGCCTATGAGCAGTTCTTC.

This clonotype was recorded many times. The J gene is TRBJ2-5, the V gene TRBV20-1; D may match TRBD1 or TRBD2 (5 bases each). The CDR3 extends over 13 amino acids. From germline, CDR1 is DFQATT and CDR2 SNEGSKA (reference sequence). The V and J ends lost 0 bases and 6 bases respectively, with 11 bases between them. The chain's CDR3 is CSARDRQGQTQYF. The CDR3 region has the DNA TGCAGTGCTAGAGATCGGCAGGGACAGACCCAGTACTTC.

This clonotype occurred a few times. The rearrangement uses TRBV28 and TRBJ2-1, with TRBD2 identical over 9 bases. The length of the CDR3 is 20 residues. Germline CDR1 is MDHEN and CDR2 is SYDVKM. V lost 5 bases, J lost 1 base, and 18 bases stayed unmatched. The CDR3 is CASSRNHLSGSYRSYNEQFF. CDR3 in DNA: TGTGCCAGCAGTCGCAATCACCTTAGCGGGAGTTATAGGTCCTACAATGAGCAGTTCTTC.

This clonotype came up a few times. The chain combines TRBV5-1 with TRBJ2-7; D not certain. V was cut by 4 bases and J by 5 bases, with 22 bases left in between. The CDR3 runs 16 residues. CDR1 is SGHRS and CDR2 is YFSETQ in the germline V gene. The CDR3 here is CASSKDGNTNGDEQYF. The CDR3 DNA sequence: TGCGCCAGCAGCAAGGACGGAAATACGAATGGGGACGAGCAGTACTTC.

The chain uses TRBV15 and TRBJ2-2; possibly TRBD2 for D (6 bases). V was pared by 1 base and J by 7 bases, with 10 bases between. The CDR3 has 14 amino acids. The germline gives CDR1 LNHNV, CDR2 YYDKDF (reference sequence). CDR3 sequence: CATSRGLGGGELFF. In DNA, the CDR3 is TGTGCCACCAGCAGAGGACTAGGCGGCGGGGAGCTGTTTTTT. Together with reference TRBV15 and TRBJ2-2, the CDR3 gives the full variable domain: DAMVIQNPRYQVTQFGKPVTLSCSQTLNHNVMYWYQQKSSQAPKLLFHYYDKDFNNEADTPDNFQSRRPNTSFCFLDIRSPGLGDTAMYLCATSRGLGGGELFFGEGSRLTVL.

Worth noting for this clonotype: Possible read error: a much larger clone is one base away. V gene TRBV6-5 combines with J gene TRBJ2-7; 7 bases are shared with TRBD1. V gave up 4 bases and J gave up 2 bases; unmatched junction bases: 5. This CDR3 is built from 14 residues. Germline lookup yields CDR1 MNHEY and CDR2 SVGAGI. This CDR3 reads CASSSDRRTYEQYF. CDR3 in DNA: TGTGCCAGCAGTTCGGACAGGAGGACCTACGAGCAGTACTTC.

The chain uses TRBV29-1 and TRBJ2-1; D is possibly TRBD2 (5 bases). Trimming took 0 bases from V and 0 from J, leaving 21 bases between them. The CDR3 runs 19 residues. Germline V gives CDR1 SQVTM, CDR2 ANQGSEA. This CDR3 reads CSVEDLLRTFSGSYNEQFF. CDR3 nucleotide sequence: TGCAGCGTTGAAGATCTTCTCAGGACTTTTTCGGGCTCCTACAATGAGCAGTTCTTC.

The chain joins TRBV6-5 to TRBJ2-2; TRBD1 matches 10 bases. The V gene's germline CDR1 is MNHEY and CDR2 SVGAGI. Trimming removed 4 bases from V and 5 bases from J; junction bases left unmatched: 7. The CDR3 runs 16 residues. The CDR3 bases are TGTGCCAGCAGTTGGGGACAGGGGATGTTGACCGGGGAGCTGTTTTTT. It is translated as CASSWGQGMLTGELFF.

This clonotype was observed a single time. This chain uses TRBV15 with TRBJ2-5; 10 bases fit TRBD2. CDR3 length: 14 amino acids. V trimming: 6 bases; J trimming: 2 bases; junction bases outside the gene matches: 3. Germline V lookup: CDR1 LNHNV, CDR2 YYDKDF (reference sequence). Here the CDR3 DNA reads TGTGCCACCAGGGGGGGACTAGCGCAAGAGACCCAGTACTTC. The encoded protein is CATRGGLAQETQYF. The complete variable domain, with remaining parts taken from reference TRBV15 and TRBJ2-5, reads DAMVIQNPRYQVTQFGKPVTLSCSQTLNHNVMYWYQQKSSQAPKLLFHYYDKDFNNEADTPDNFQSRRPNTSFCFLDIRSPGLGDTAMYLCATRGGLAQETQYFGPGTRLLVL.